These 14 T cell receptor beta chains came from one sample sequenced in a study of PD-1 blockade in classical Hodgkin lymphoma. Each of the patients experienced relapse following autologous stem cell transplantation, and their brentuximab vedotin exposure differed. Isolation of CD4+ T cells from thawed PBMCs was performed by magnetic negative selection. The data were produced by immunoSEQ multiplex PCR, yet TCRdb's version contains in-frame clones alone and is incomplete. This table has 6,000 to 6,500 clones, approximately 81% appearing once. Material: CD4+ T cells from blood, obtained at baseline. Source of these receptors: a human donor with classical Hodgkin lymphoma.

The V gene is TRBV7-2, the J gene TRBJ2-5, with D maybe TRBD2 (5 bases). CDR3 size: 13 residues. The germline CDR1 and CDR2 sequences are SGHTA and FQGNSA. The ends were cut back, 4 bases at V and 3 bases at J, with 9 bases in the middle. CDR3 bases: TGTGCCAGCAGCTCCGGGATGAAAGAGACCCAGTACTTC. Protein sequence: CASSSGMKETQYF.

This chain connects TRBV18 to TRBJ2-3; D possibly matches TRBD1 or TRBD2 (5 bases each). The germline V gene has CDR1 KGHSH and CDR2 LQKENI. Trimming took 3 bases from V and 14 from J, leaving 18 bases between them. The length of the CDR3 is 13 residues. CDR3 residues: CASSPPPGRPPYF. CDR3 DNA: TGTGCCAGCTCACCCCCTCCGGGACGACCTCCGTATTTT.

The chain uses TRBV2 and TRBJ1-1; TRBD1 might be the D (5 bases). Germline CDR1 SNHLY, CDR2 FYNNEI. The CDR3 extends over 13 amino acids. Trimming took 9 bases from V and 1 from J, leaving 12 bases between them. CDR3 nucleotides: TGTGCCAGTCAGGGAGGTTGGAACACTGAAGCTTTCTTT. Its protein is CASQGGWNTEAFF.

For the CDR3, the DNA is TGTGCCAGTAGTAGTTTTGGGGGACCGCAAGAGACCCAGTACTTC. Protein product: CASSSFGGPQETQYF. The V call is TRBV19, the J call TRBJ2-5, with D possibly called TRBD1 or TRBD2 (5 bases each). Germline-derived CDR1 and CDR2 are LNHDA and SQIVND (reference sequence). Trimming shortened V by 4 bases and J by 2 bases, and 14 bases separated the two germline ends. The length of the CDR3 is 15 residues.

This clone was seen only a few times. The chain employs TRBV6-5 and TRBJ2-2; no firm D call. V gave up 6 bases and J gave up 2 bases, with 4 bases separating them. This CDR3 spans 12 amino acids. CDR1 is MNHEY, CDR2 SVGAGI, per germline. CDR3 sequence reads: CASRGNTGELFF. The DNA for the CDR3 is TGTGCCAGCAGGGGAAACACCGGGGAGCTGTTTTTT.

The chain is built from TRBV5-4 and TRBJ2-3, with 8 positions matching TRBD1. Trimming removed 1 base from V and 2 bases from J; junction bases left unmatched: 6. This CDR3 comprises 16 residues. Looked up from germline, CDR1 is SGHNT and CDR2 is YYREEE (reference sequence). The DNA of the CDR3 is TGTGCCAGCAGCTTGACGACAGGGGCGTCCACAGATACGCAGTATTTT. Translated, it gives CASSLTTGASTDTQYF.

This rearrangement joins TRBV6-6 to TRBJ2-1; TRBD2 matches at 7 bases. The J segment lost 9 bases and the V segment lost 5 bases, leaving 4 bases of the junction unmatched. This CDR3 is 12 amino acids long. Germline V CDR1 and CDR2: MNHNY, SVGAGI (reference sequence). DNA of the CDR3: TGTGCCAGCAGTCCTCGCGGGGGTGAGCAGTTCTTC. The encoded protein is CASSPRGGEQFF.

The chain links TRBV6-1 to TRBJ1-2; 8 positions match TRBD1. The ends lost 9 bases at V and 4 bases at J; junction bases unmatched: 1. Germline CDR1 MNHNS, CDR2 SASEGT. The CDR3 sequence is 11 residues long. The CDR3 spells CASTGGYGYTF. The DNA of the CDR3 is TGTGCCAGTACAGGGGGCTATGGCTACACCTTC.

The chain uses TRBV19 and TRBJ1-2; no definite D call. This CDR3 contains 13 residues. Germline lookup yields CDR1 LNHDA and CDR2 SQIVND (reference sequence). The V end lost 1 base, the J end lost 4 bases, and 7 bases lay between the germline ends. CDR3 sequence reads: CASSIGAAYGYTF. CDR3 nucleotide sequence: TGTGCCAGTAGTATAGGTGCAGCCTATGGCTACACCTTC. Supplemented by reference TRBV19 and TRBJ1-2, the full variable domain reads DGGITQSPKYLFRKEGQNVTLSCEQNLNHDAMYWYRQDPGQGLRLIYYSQIVNDFQKGDIAEGYSVSREKKESFPLTVTSAQKNPTAFYLCASSIGAAYGYTFGSGTRLTVV.

The chain uses TRBV2 and TRBJ2-5; D unclear. This CDR3 region has 11 residues. V was cut by 11 bases and J by 4 bases, with 11 bases left in between. Germline assignment: CDR1 SNHLY and CDR2 FYNNEI. The CDR3 loop reads CAGGVGETQYF. The CDR3 DNA reads TGTGCCGGTGGGGTGGGAGAGACCCAGTACTTC. Complete variable domain (other parts from reference TRBV2 and TRBJ2-5): EPEVTQTPSHQVTQMGQEVILRCVPISNHLYFYWYRQILGQKVEFLVSFYNNEISEKSEIFDDQFSVERPDGSNFTLKIRSTKLEDSAMYFCAGGVGETQYFGPGTRLLVL.

This chain joins TRBV4-2 and TRBJ1-1; 7 bases agree with TRBD1. J gave up 7 bases and V 3 bases, and 2 bases lay outside the gene matches. Looked up from germline, CDR1 is LGHNA and CDR2 is YNFKEQ. The CDR3 is 12 amino acids. The CDR3 spells CASSQQGDEAFF. As DNA, the CDR3 is TGTGCCAGCAGCCAGCAGGGGGATGAAGCTTTCTTT.

The V call is TRBV29-1, the J call TRBJ2-2; no clear D gene. V lost 0 bases, J lost 1 base, and 21 bases lay in between. In germline, CDR1 is SQVTM, CDR2 ANQGSEA. This CDR3 is 19 amino acids long. The CDR3 loop reads CSVEDLKEYPRLNTGELFF. The DNA of the CDR3 is TGCAGCGTTGAAGATCTTAAGGAGTATCCTCGGCTGAACACCGGGGAGCTGTTTTTT.

The chain carries TRBV6-1 and TRBJ2-7; 10 nucleotides agree with TRBD1. This CDR3 has 17 residues. The J segment lost 3 bases and the V segment lost 2 bases, leaving 10 bases of the junction unmatched. CDR1 MNHNS and CDR2 SASEGT come from the germline V gene. This chain's CDR3 is CASSERTGGTKNYEQYF. Written as DNA, the CDR3 is TGTGCCAGCAGTGAAAGGACAGGGGGGACCAAAAACTACGAGCAGTACTTC.

Only a few counts were recorded for this clone. The rearrangement links TRBV7-2 to TRBJ2-1; D is possibly TRBD1 or TRBD2 (5 bases each). V lost 5 bases and J 9 bases, leaving 14 bases between the germline ends. Germline CDR1 SGHTA, CDR2 FQGNSA. The CDR3 is 13 residues long. This chain's CDR3 is CASSPTPRGEQFF. The CDR3 DNA sequence: TGTGCCAGCAGCCCCACGCCGAGGGGTGAGCAGTTCTTC.